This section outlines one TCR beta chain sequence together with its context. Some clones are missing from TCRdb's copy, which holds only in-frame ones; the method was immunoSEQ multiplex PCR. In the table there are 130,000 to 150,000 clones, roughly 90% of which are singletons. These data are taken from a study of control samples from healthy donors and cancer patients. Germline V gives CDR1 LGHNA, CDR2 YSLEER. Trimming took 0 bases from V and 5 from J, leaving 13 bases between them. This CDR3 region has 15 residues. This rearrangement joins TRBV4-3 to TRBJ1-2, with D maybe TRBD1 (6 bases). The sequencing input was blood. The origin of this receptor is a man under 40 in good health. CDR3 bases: TGCGCCAGCAGCCAAGATCAACAGGGATTTTATGGCTACACCTTC. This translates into CASSQDQQGFYGYTF.